The 30 T cell receptor beta chains reported below all come from one sample, sequenced in a study of T cells in Graves' hyperthyroidism and ophthalmopathy. Amplified regions were TCR beta CDR3 sequences from RNA transcripts. The study used the HTBI primer set for a first-round RT-PCR of the TCR CDR3. MiXCR, run by TCRdb on the multiplex PCR reads, gives a single entry per CDR3 protein. The repertoire consists of some 720,000 distinct CDR3 sequences, with roughly 15% occurring once and the leading ten covering approximately 8.4%. Source material: blood. Receptor source: a man younger than 35 with Graves' hyperthyroidism.

The chain carries TRBV7-8 and TRBJ1-5; TRBD1 agrees at 7 bases. The J segment lost 2 bases and the V segment lost 5 bases, leaving 9 bases of the junction unmatched. CDR1 is SGHVS, CDR2 FQNEAQ, per germline. This CDR3 spans 16 amino acids. The CDR3 coding sequence is TGTGCCAGCAGCCCCCCCAGGGGGATATGCAATCAGCCCCAGCATTTT. This translates into CASSPPRGICNQPQHF.

This chain joins TRBV19 and TRBJ1-4, with D uncertain. V lost 7 bases to trimming and J lost 8 bases, with 11 bases between them. Germline-derived CDR1 and CDR2 are LNHDA and SQIVND (reference sequence). This CDR3 is built from 12 residues. CDR3 region: CASTPVSEKLFF. Written as DNA, the CDR3 is TGTGCCAGTACCCCAGTTAGCGAAAAACTGTTTTTT.

This clonotype was detected many times. This rearrangement joins TRBV20-1 to TRBJ2-1, with TRBD1 matching over 7 bases. J gave up 4 bases and V 6 bases, and 15 bases lay outside the gene matches. This CDR3 has 16 amino acids. The germline CDR1 and CDR2 sequences are DFQATT and SNEGSKA (reference sequence). The DNA of the CDR3 is TGCAGTGCCAGGGACAGCCTCTCAAATCTTTACAATGAGCAGTTCTTC. Translation: CSARDSLSNLYNEQFF.

This clonotype was found many times. The rearrangement links TRBV10-3 to TRBJ1-1, with TRBD1 matching 8 bases. The CDR3 contains 14 residues. Germline CDR1 is ENHRY and CDR2 is SYGVKD. V was clipped by 6 bases and J by 2 bases; unmatched bases: 5. CDR3 amino acids: CAIRLGQANTEAFF. The CDR3 DNA reads TGTGCCATCAGGTTGGGACAGGCTAACACTGAAGCTTTCTTT.

This clonotype was found a few times. The J gene is TRBJ1-3, the V gene TRBV20-1, with D hard to call. The CDR3 contains 14 residues. Germline CDR1 is DFQATT and CDR2 is SNEGSKA (reference sequence). Trimming cost V 8 bases and J 0 bases, with 14 bases left between them. The CDR3 reads CSPTVRDSGNTIYF. The CDR3 nucleotides are TGCAGTCCCACGGTCCGAGACTCTGGAAACACCATATATTTT.

The V call is TRBV28, the J call TRBJ1-1, with 7 positions matching TRBD1. With 5 bases clipped from V and 0 bases from J, the junction kept 3 bases outside the gene matches. The CDR3 runs to 14 residues. Germline CDR1 reads MDHEN; CDR2 reads SYDVKM. The CDR3 DNA is TGTGCCAGCAGTAAACAGGGGATGAACACTGAAGCTTTCTTT. It is translated as CASSKQGMNTEAFF.

Worth noting for this clonotype: This clone may be a read error of a much larger clone one base away. The chain employs TRBV20-1 and TRBJ2-1; 14 bases are a match to TRBD2. Germline values: CDR1 DFQATT, CDR2 SNEGSKA (reference sequence). There are 16 residues in the CDR3. CDR3 sequence: CSARGGTSGSQNEQSF. The CDR3 DNA reads as TGCAGTGCTAGAGGCGGGACTAGCGGGAGTCAGAATGAGCAGTCCTTC.

This clonotype has more than one count but fewer than ten. Here the CDR3 reads CASSLRDRVDYNEKLFF. The CDR3 DNA sequence: TGTGCCAGCAGCTTACGGGACAGGGTTGATTATAATGAAAAACTGTTTTTT. The chain couples TRBV7-8 to TRBJ1-4, with 9 bases that match TRBD1. The CDR3 spans 17 residues. With V trimmed by 2 bases and J by 4 bases, 8 bases remained unmatched. The V gene's germline CDR1 is SGHVS and CDR2 FQNEAQ.

This clonotype was seen many times. The rearrangement uses TRBV7-9 and TRBJ2-7; 8 positions agree with TRBD2. The CDR3 sequence is 13 residues long. J gave up 5 bases and V 6 bases, and 6 bases lay outside the gene matches. Germline CDR1 and CDR2: SEHNR and FQNEAQ (reference sequence). The CDR3 here is CASRSGGEDEQYF. The DNA of the CDR3 is TGTGCCAGCAGAAGCGGGGGAGAGGACGAGCAGTACTTC.

The rearrangement links TRBV20-1 to TRBJ2-7, with TRBD1 as a possible D gene (5 bases). V gave up 0 bases and J gave up 0 bases, with 9 bases separating them. The V gene's germline CDR1 is DFQATT and CDR2 SNEGSKA (reference sequence). There are 14 residues in the CDR3. In nucleotides, the CDR3 is TGCAGTGCTAGAGATAGACAGTCCTCCTACGAGCAGTACTTC. Translated, it gives CSARDRQSSYEQYF.

This clonotype was picked up a small number of times. The chain links TRBV20-1 to TRBJ1-1; perhaps TRBD1 as D (5 bases). CDR1 is DFQATT, CDR2 SNEGSKA, per germline (reference sequence). The CDR3 totals 14 residues. With 3 bases removed from V and 4 bases from J, the gap between germline ends came to 15 bases. The CDR3 DNA sequence: TGCAGTGCTAGCCAACCAGGGCGCACCACTGAAGCTTTCTTT. Translating gives CSASQPGRTTEAFF.

This clonotype has ten or more counts. The chain joins TRBV28 to TRBJ2-1; weak D call: TRBD1 (6 bases). V gave up 6 bases and J gave up 5 bases, with 20 bases separating them. From germline, CDR1 is MDHEN and CDR2 SYDVKM. This CDR3 comprises 16 residues. The CDR3 DNA reads as TGTGCCAGCAGAATAGGGGGAGCGAGGGTACACAATGAGCAGTTCTTC. Amino acid sequence: CASRIGGARVHNEQFF.

This clonotype was recorded many times. The rearrangement joins TRBV5-5 to TRBJ2-7; 10 positions match TRBD2. This CDR3 region has 13 residues. Germline lookup yields CDR1 SGHKS and CDR2 YYEKEE (reference sequence). V was pared by 6 bases and J by 5 bases, with 5 bases of the junction left unmatched. The DNA of the CDR3 is TGTGCCAGCACAAGCGGGAGGGCCGACGAGCAGTACTTC. Protein sequence: CASTSGRADEQYF.

Many counts were recorded for this clonotype. The chain employs TRBV11-3 and TRBJ2-2; 11 bases agree with TRBD2. Germline loops: CDR1 SGHNT, CDR2 YENEEA. The CDR3 contains 16 residues. V trimming: 4 bases; J trimming: 6 bases; junction bases outside the gene matches: 7. CDR3 coding DNA: TGTGCCAGCAGCTCAGGACTAGCGGGTTCCGCCGGGGAGCTGTTTTTT. This encodes CASSSGLAGSAGELFF.

With regard to this clonotype: Its ends do not fully match the called genes, so a read error is possible. The chain joins TRBV3-1 to TRBJ2-1; 9 bases map to TRBD1. Per the germline V gene, CDR1 is LGHDT and CDR2 is YNNKEL (reference sequence). The CDR3 is 15 residues long. The CDR3 nucleotides read TGTGCCAACAGCCAACGGGACAGGGCCTACAATGAGCAGTTCTTC. Protein sequence: CANSQRDRAYNEQFF.

Ten or more counts support this clonotype. The chain links TRBV3-1 to TRBJ2-1, with D unresolved. Trimming took 0 bases from V and 5 from J, leaving 11 bases between them. In germline, CDR1 is LGHDT, CDR2 YNNKEL (reference sequence). This CDR3 region has 15 residues. This chain's CDR3 is CASSQDGVLHNEQFF. CDR3 nucleotides: TGTGCCAGCAGCCAAGACGGCGTACTACACAATGAGCAGTTCTTC.

This clonotype came up many times. The rearrangement uses TRBV30 and TRBJ2-1, with a possible D match to TRBD1 (5 bases). V gave up 2 bases and J gave up 10 bases, with 9 bases separating them. Germline CDR1 reads GTSNPN; CDR2 reads SVGIG (reference sequence). The CDR3 runs to 11 residues. The CDR3 protein is CAWSKGFEQFF. CDR3 nucleotide sequence: TGTGCCTGGAGTAAGGGGTTCGAGCAGTTCTTC. Supplemented by reference TRBV30 and TRBJ2-1, the full variable domain reads SQTIHQWPATLVQPVGSPLSLECTVEGTSNPNLYWYRQAAGRGLQLLFYSVGIGQISSEVPQNLSASRPQDRQFILSSKKLLLSDSGFYLCAWSKGFEQFFGPGTRLTVL.

Only a few counts were recorded for this clonotype. The rearrangement uses TRBV7-3 and TRBJ2-3; possibly TRBD2 for D (6 bases). CDR1 and CDR2 (germline): SGHTA, FQGTGA. V shed 3 bases and J shed 3 bases, with 10 bases lying between them. The length of the CDR3 is 14 residues. In DNA form, the CDR3 reads TGTGCCAGCAGCTTTGGAGGGTTGACAGATACGCAGTATTTT. It yields the protein CASSFGGLTDTQYF.

The chain links TRBV12-3 or TRBV12-4 to TRBJ1-5; 7 positions match TRBD1. This CDR3 has 13 amino acids. The ends lost 8 bases at V and 4 bases at J; junction bases unmatched: 5. This CDR3 reads CASLGQQNQPQHF. CDR3 DNA sequence: TGTGCCAGCCTGGGACAGCAAAATCAGCCCCAGCATTTT.

This clonotype showed up many times. The chain combines TRBV28 with TRBJ2-7; TRBD1 is a possible D gene (6 bases). CDR1 is MDHEN, CDR2 SYDVKM, per germline. The CDR3 contains 17 residues. V was trimmed by 6 bases and J by 3 bases, leaving 24 bases between them. CDR3 sequence: CASSPEGVRGTFYEQYF. CDR3 nucleotide sequence: TGTGCCAGCAGCCCCGAGGGGGTAAGGGGGACCTTCTACGAGCAGTACTTC.

For this clonotype: A much bigger clone sits one base away, suggesting this may be a read error. The gene calls are TRBV13 and TRBJ2-3; D is uncertain. Per germline, CDR1 PRHDT and CDR2 FYEKMQ (reference sequence). V gave up 3 bases and J gave up 5 bases, with 6 bases separating them. The CDR3 covers 12 residues. The CDR3 DNA is TGTGCCAGCAGCTTTGGGATAGATACGCAGTATTTT. Translated, it gives CASSFGIDTQYF.

The chain employs TRBV5-1 and TRBJ2-7; weak D call: TRBD1 (5 bases). Germline V lookup: CDR1 SGHRS, CDR2 YFSETQ. The CDR3 runs 13 residues. Trimming removed 4 bases at V and 3 bases at J, with 11 bases between. CDR3 DNA: TGCGCCAGCAGCGAAGACAGACACTACGAGCAGTACTTC. Protein: CASSEDRHYEQYF.

CDR3 in DNA: TGCAGTGCTAAGAAGACAGGCTACAATGAGCAGTTCTTC. Translating gives CSAKKTGYNEQFF. The chain has TRBV20-1 and TRBJ2-1; weak D call: TRBD1 (6 bases). The V end was cut by 4 bases, the J end by 3 bases, with 10 bases between. This CDR3 has 13 residues. From germline, CDR1 is DFQATT and CDR2 SNEGSKA (reference sequence).

This clonotype was recorded at least ten times. The J gene is TRBJ1-1, the V gene TRBV20-1; tentatively, D is TRBD1 (6 bases). Germline assignment: CDR1 DFQATT and CDR2 SNEGSKA (reference sequence). Trimming removed 2 bases from V and 1 base from J, with 8 bases in between. The length of the CDR3 is 13 residues. The CDR3: CSARPGANTEAFF. CDR3 in DNA: TGCAGTGCTAGACCAGGGGCGAACACTGAAGCTTTCTTT.

The chain joins TRBV5-6 to TRBJ2-3; D may be TRBD1 (6 bases). The CDR3 loop spans 14 amino acids. Germline V lookup: CDR1 SGHDT, CDR2 YYEEEE. V lost 4 bases, J lost 3 bases, and 12 bases lay in between. As DNA, the CDR3 is TGTGCCAGCAGCGCCCGGGACAAAACAGATACGCAGTATTTT. Protein sequence: CASSARDKTDTQYF.

This chain connects TRBV20-1 to TRBJ2-7; 7 nucleotides agree with TRBD2. The V segment lost 0 bases and the J segment 0 bases; nucleotides outside the gene matches: 5. The CDR3 loop spans 15 amino acids. Per the germline V gene, CDR1 is DFQATT and CDR2 is SNEGSKA (reference sequence). CDR3 nucleotides: TGCAGTGCTAGAGATTGGCGCGGGAGCTCCTACGAGCAGTACTTC. This codes for CSARDWRGSSYEQYF.

In this sample, this clonotype turned up many times. The rearrangement uses TRBV20-1 and TRBJ2-7; the match to TRBD1 covers 9 bases. The V and J ends lost 6 bases and 5 bases, in that order; junction bases with no gene match: 14. This CDR3 comprises 15 residues. Germline V gives CDR1 DFQATT, CDR2 SNEGSKA (reference sequence). This chain's CDR3 is CSAPEAGTGYDEQYF. The DNA of the CDR3 is TGCAGTGCCCCGGAAGCCGGGACAGGGTATGACGAGCAGTACTTC.

The chain has TRBV4-3 and TRBJ2-2, with D possibly TRBD1 on 5 matching bases. Per the germline V gene, CDR1 is LGHNA and CDR2 is YSLEER. The V and J ends lost 0 bases and 3 bases respectively, with 5 bases between them. CDR3 size: 14 residues. CDR3 loop: CASSQEGDTGELFF. The CDR3 DNA reads as TGCGCCAGCAGCCAAGAAGGGGACACCGGGGAGCTGTTTTTT.

The chain carries TRBV6-1 and TRBJ1-2, with D possibly TRBD1 on 5 matching bases. The CDR3 loop spans 15 amino acids. From germline, CDR1 is MNHNS and CDR2 SASEGT. Trimming stripped 6 bases from V and 5 bases from J, with 19 bases between. The CDR3, as DNA: TGTGCCAGCAGACCGGTAGGGACGCCACGGTATGGCTACACCTTC. Its protein is CASRPVGTPRYGYTF.

Many counts were recorded for this clonotype. The chain carries TRBV6-1 and TRBJ2-3; possible D gene TRBD2, 5 bases. The germline gives CDR1 MNHNS, CDR2 SASEGT. The CDR3 is 13 residues long. The V and J ends lost 5 bases and 1 base respectively, with 7 bases between them. The CDR3 reads CASSRTRTDTQYF. CDR3 in DNA: TGTGCCAGCAGTCGGACTCGCACAGATACGCAGTATTTT.